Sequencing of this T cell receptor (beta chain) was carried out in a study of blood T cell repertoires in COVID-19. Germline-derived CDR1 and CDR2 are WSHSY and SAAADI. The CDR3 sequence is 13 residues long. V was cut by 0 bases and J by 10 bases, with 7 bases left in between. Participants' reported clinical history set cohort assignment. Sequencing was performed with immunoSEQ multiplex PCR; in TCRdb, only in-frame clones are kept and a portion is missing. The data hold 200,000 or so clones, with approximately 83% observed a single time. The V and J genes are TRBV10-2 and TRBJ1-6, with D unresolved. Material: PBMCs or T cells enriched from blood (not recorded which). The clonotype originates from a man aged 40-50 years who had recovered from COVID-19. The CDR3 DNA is TGCGCCAGCAGTGAGTCGGCTGTGTCACCCCTCCACTTT. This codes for CASSESAVSPLHF.